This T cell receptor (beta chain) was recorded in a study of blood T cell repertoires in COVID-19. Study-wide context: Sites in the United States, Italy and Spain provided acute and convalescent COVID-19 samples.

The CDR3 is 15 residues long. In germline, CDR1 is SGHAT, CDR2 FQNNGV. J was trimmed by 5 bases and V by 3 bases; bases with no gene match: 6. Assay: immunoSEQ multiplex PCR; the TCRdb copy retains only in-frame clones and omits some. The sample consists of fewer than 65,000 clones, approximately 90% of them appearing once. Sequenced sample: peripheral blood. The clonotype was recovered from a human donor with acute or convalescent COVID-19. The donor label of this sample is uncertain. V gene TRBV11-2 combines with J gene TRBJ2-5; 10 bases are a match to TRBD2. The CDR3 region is CASSLLTSGKETQYF. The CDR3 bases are TGTGCCAGCAGCTTGCTCACTAGCGGGAAGGAGACCCAGTACTTC.